Listed below are T cell receptor beta chains from one sample, sequenced in a study of T-cell reconstitution after alpha-beta-depleted transplantation in children. TCRdb re-analysed the PCR reads in MiXCR, keeping a single row per CDR3 protein. The profile shows about 470,000 distinct CDR3 sequences, 43% of them singletons. The sample here was PBMCs, taken before TCRalphabeta/CD19-depleted stem cell transplant. These receptors all stem from a girl aged 2-10 years with aplastic anemia, due to receive a stem cell transplant. Both conserved end residues are part of each CDR3. Where a row states a size, it is once, few, many or the class of an expanded clone; other rows omit it.

len | v_gene | abundance | CDR3aa
15 | TRBV4-2 | once | CASSSTGGITDTQYF
16 | TRBV7-8 | . | CASSLLGQVGSYEQYF
16 | TRBV18 | . | CASSPFEAGVAYEQYF
14 | TRBV20-1 | many | CSASGDSGTGELFF
16 | TRBV4-2 | . | CASSQGLAGLGETQYF
14 | TRBV20-1 | few | CSASALGQQETQYF
14 | TRBV6-1 | . | CASSFGLAADTQYF
14 | TRBV28 | many | CASSLGARSWGQYF
15 | TRBV20-1 | . | CSASRAGGSAGELFF
18 | TRBV5-1 | . | CASSLGTVTGLSSYEQYF
15 | TRBV20-1 | many | CSASLVSGAYNEQFF
14 | TRBV20-1 | many | CSARLAGGTDTQYF
16 | TRBV5-1 | many | CASSLEGGLGNQPQHF
15 | TRBV7-8 | many | CASSLGPGQGETQYF
14 | TRBV7-2 | few | CASSLAPSANEQFF
17 | TRBV6-5 | . | CASSYKGFPSGANVLTF
12 | TRBV7-6 | few | CASSWRRRLRLF
18 | TRBV5-1 | few | CASSLAKGGRTGTYEQYF
16 | TRBV28 | . | CASSFPWGQVTYEQYF
15 | TRBV18 | many | CASSAGQPVNTEAFF
16 | TRBV9 | . | CASSVYGGPGANVLTF
13 | TRBV2 | . | CASSGDAGNIQYF
15 | TRBV20-1 | . | CSATASGGAWETQYF
15 | TRBV3-1 | . | CASSPRLAEDNEQFF
18 | TRBV4-2 | . | CASSPFYRGSGNQETQYF
12 | TRBV12-3/TRBV12-4 | few | CASSQGSNGYTF
13 | TRBV29-1 | few | CSVESGGSTEAFF
13 | TRBV2 | . | CASSGGQPGELFF
15 | TRBV9 | . | CASSVSGSPSYEQYF
15 | TRBV6-1 | . | CASTRDGDLTGELFF
14 | TRBV6-5 | few | CASSYRRGLNEQYF
15 | TRBV27 | . | CASSLQQSYPYEQYF
16 | TRBV11-2 | . | CASSLGQPLSTDTQYF
13 | TRBV7-2 | many | CASSLLATYEQYF
18 | TRBV20-1 | . | CSARELAGGPRNSYEQYF
16 | TRBV7-6 | once | CASSTDGHDMNTEAFF
12 | TRBV9 | . | CASREGAYGYTF
14 | TRBV5-1 | . | CASSRGTGSETQYF
15 | TRBV7-9 | many | CASSLGSGGEYEQYF
12 | TRBV6-6 | . | CASSSQSKVQYF
13 | TRBV5-1 | few | CASVALGADTQYF
12 | TRBV12-3/TRBV12-4 | many | CASSRTRGEQYF
11 | TRBV28 | . | CASSRQGALFF
12 | TRBV3-1 | . | CASSHSSETQYF